The 13 T cell receptor beta chains below come from one sample, sequenced in a study of T cell responses to AZD1222 COVID-19 vaccine. The assay was immunoSEQ multiplex PCR, and TCRdb's table has in-frame clones only and misses some. The sample holds 120,000 to 150,000 clones, 90% seen once. Sample: peripheral blood, taken on day 0 of AZD1222 vaccination. Source of these receptors: an adult in good health.

Turning to this clone: This specimen includes other DNA sequences encoding the same CDR3. V is TRBV9 and J is TRBJ2-5; 7 positions agree with TRBD2. CDR3 size: 16 residues. Germline V CDR1 and CDR2: SGDLS, YYNGEE. With 0 bases clipped from V and 1 base from J, the junction kept 6 bases outside the gene matches. The chain's CDR3 is CASSVAASGAQETQYF. The CDR3 region has the DNA TGTGCCAGCAGCGTAGCGGCTAGCGGAGCCCAAGAGACCCAGTACTTC.

The J gene is TRBJ2-1, the V gene TRBV4-3; the D is unclear. V was pared by 1 base and J by 3 bases, with 7 bases between. CDR3 size: 14 residues. Germline values: CDR1 LGHNA, CDR2 YSLEER. The CDR3, as DNA: TGCGCCAGCAGCCAAGCCGGCGACTACAATGAGCAGTTCTTC. Protein: CASSQAGDYNEQFF.

The V gene is TRBV12-5, the J gene TRBJ2-3; D tentatively reads TRBD1 or TRBD2 (5 bases each). Trimming cost V 6 bases and J 10 bases, with 17 bases left between them. CDR1 is LGHNT and CDR2 is FRNRAP in the germline V gene. This CDR3 contains 13 residues. CDR3 in amino acids: CASGPNGASAQYF. The CDR3 DNA is TGTGCTAGTGGCCCGAACGGGGCGTCAGCGCAGTATTTT. Variable domain in full (rest from reference TRBV12-5 and TRBJ2-3): DARVTQTPRHKVTEMGQEVTMRCQPILGHNTVFWYRQTMMQGLELLAYFRNRAPLDDSGMPKDRFSAEMPDATLATLKIQPSEPRDSAVYFCASGPNGASAQYFGPGTRLTVL.

The chain is built from TRBV7-8 and TRBJ2-1; TRBD2 aligns across 8 bases. The CDR3 loop spans 15 amino acids. J was trimmed by 0 bases and V by 4 bases; bases with no gene match: 2. Germline V gene data show CDR1 as SGHVS and CDR2 as FQNEAQ. The CDR3 nucleotides read TGTGCCAGCAGCTGGCTAGCGGGCTCCTACAATGAGCAGTTCTTC. It is translated as CASSWLAGSYNEQFF.

The chain links TRBV2 to TRBJ1-4, with D perhaps TRBD1 (5 bases). Germline CDR1 is SNHLY and CDR2 is FYNNEI. The CDR3 length is 14 residues. V was cut by 5 bases and J by 5 bases, with 12 bases left in between. CDR3 sequence (DNA): TGTGCCAGCAGTCGGGGGAGTTGGAATGAAAAACTGTTTTTT. Protein: CASSRGSWNEKLFF.

The chain joins TRBV3-1 (or the pseudogene TRBV3-2) to TRBJ2-2; no definite D call. V was pared by 5 bases and J by 5 bases, with 9 bases between. The CDR3 runs to 13 residues. In germline, CDR1 is LGHDT, CDR2 YNNKEL (reference sequence). The CDR3 DNA reads as TGTGCCAGCAGCTGGGTGGGGACCGGGGAGCTGTTTTTT. It yields the protein CASSWVGTGELFF.

The chain couples TRBV12-3 or TRBV12-4 to TRBJ2-5; no definite D call. CDR3 length: 12 amino acids. With 3 bases removed from V and 4 bases from J, the gap between germline ends came to 6 bases. In nucleotides, the CDR3 is TGTGCCAGCAGTTTCGTCACAGAGACCCAGTACTTC. This gives the protein CASSFVTETQYF.

This clone was seen just once. The junction departs from germline at one end; a sequencing error may be responsible. The chain couples TRBV2 to TRBJ1-5; no clear D. The V gene's germline CDR1 is SNHLY and CDR2 FYNNEI. This CDR3 comprises 11 residues. CDR3 in DNA: TGTGCCAGCAGTGAGGGATCCCCGCTCAATTTT. Amino acids: CASSEGSPLNF.

The J gene is TRBJ1-2, the V gene TRBV19, with D possibly TRBD1 on 6 matching bases. Per the germline V gene, CDR1 is LNHDA and CDR2 is SQIVND (reference sequence). This CDR3 is 15 amino acids long. V was pared by 0 bases and J by 2 bases, with 10 bases between. The CDR3 loop reads CASSIESTGNYGYTF. The CDR3 DNA follows: TGTGCCAGTAGTATAGAAAGTACAGGGAACTATGGCTACACCTTC.

V is TRBV9 and J is TRBJ2-5; D gene ambiguous. With 3 bases removed from V and 4 bases from J, the gap between germline ends came to 7 bases. This CDR3 has 12 residues. Germline CDR1 SGDLS, CDR2 YYNGEE. This chain's CDR3 is CASSGGRETQYF. DNA for the CDR3: TGTGCCAGCAGCGGGGGTCGAGAGACCCAGTACTTC.

The rearrangement links TRBV7-9 to TRBJ2-5, with 8 bases identical to TRBD1. Trimming took 3 bases from V and 2 from J; bases not matched to a gene: 8. The V gene's germline CDR1 is SEHNR and CDR2 FQNEAQ (reference sequence). The CDR3 sequence is 16 residues long. CDR3 nucleotides: TGTGCCAGCAGCTTCCAGACAGGGGTCCCTCAAGAGACCCAGTACTTC. Its translation: CASSFQTGVPQETQYF.

This rearrangement joins TRBV5-6 to TRBJ2-2; 7 bases fit TRBD2. Germline V gene sequence: CDR1 SGHDT, CDR2 YYEEEE. Trimming cost V 3 bases and J 1 base; bases outside gene matches: 6. This CDR3 spans 16 amino acids. The CDR3 region has the DNA TGTGCCAGCAGCTGGGCGGAGCGGGGGAACACCGGGGAGCTGTTTTTT. It translates to CASSWAERGNTGELFF.

The chain uses TRBV5-1 and TRBJ2-1; D tentatively reads TRBD1 or TRBD2 (6 bases each). The germline V gene has CDR1 SGHRS and CDR2 YFSETQ. V was shortened by 0 bases and J by 0 bases, with 19 bases between the two germline ends. This CDR3 spans 19 amino acids. This CDR3 is CASSLVGGGDLNSYNEQFF. For the CDR3, the DNA is TGCGCCAGCAGCTTGGTCGGGGGCGGGGACTTGAACTCCTACAATGAGCAGTTCTTC.